These 27 T cell receptor beta chains share one sample of origin, sequenced in a study of blood T cell repertoires in COVID-19. Repertoires were generated with immunoSEQ multiplex PCR, while TCRdb's copy carries only in-frame clones and drops some. The data hold hundreds of thousands of clones, with over 80% observed a single time. The sample was PBMCs or T cells enriched from blood (not recorded which). Receptors were obtained from a woman aged 18-29 years who had recovered from COVID-19.

This rearrangement joins TRBV15 to TRBJ2-7; 7 bases agree with TRBD1. Per germline, CDR1 LNHNV and CDR2 YYDKDF (reference sequence). After removal of 1 base from V and 4 bases from J, the junction contained 7 bases not matched to a gene. This CDR3 has 15 residues. As DNA, the CDR3 is TGTGCCACCAGCAGAGCCGACAGGGCTCAATACGAGCAGTACTTC. Protein product: CATSRADRAQYEQYF.

J is TRBJ1-5 and V is TRBV5-6; D is perhaps TRBD1 (6 bases). Germline loops: CDR1 SGHDT, CDR2 YYEEEE. Trimming took 7 bases from V and 4 from J, leaving 15 bases between them. The CDR3 extends over 14 amino acids. The CDR3 is CASHDQTGNQPQHF. As DNA, the CDR3 is TGTGCCAGCCACGACCAAACAGGGAATCAGCCCCAGCATTTT.

DNA for the CDR3: TGTGCCAGCAGCGGTAGGACAGGGGGTTACACCGGGGAGCTGTTTTTT. Protein product: CASSGRTGGYTGELFF. This chain connects TRBV14 to TRBJ2-2; 10 bases line up with TRBD1. The germline gives CDR1 SGHDN, CDR2 FVKESK. V lost 5 bases, J lost 3 bases, and 6 bases stayed unmatched. There are 16 residues in the CDR3.

The V call is TRBV7-2, the J call TRBJ1-2; weak D call: TRBD1 (6 bases). Germline CDR1 is SGHTA and CDR2 is FQGNSA. Trimming removed 8 bases at V and 3 bases at J, with 22 bases between. CDR3 length: 16 amino acids. CDR3 sequence reads: CASFPRGGGPDYGYTF. The CDR3 nucleotides are TGTGCCAGCTTCCCCCGCGGGGGGGGGCCGGACTATGGCTACACCTTC.

The CDR3 nucleotides read TGTGCCAGCAGCGTAGGGACAGGGAGCTCCTACGAGCAGTACTTC. As protein: CASSVGTGSSYEQYF. This chain joins TRBV9 and TRBJ2-7; TRBD1 agrees at 8 bases. J gave up 0 bases and V 0 bases, and 2 bases lay outside the gene matches. Germline V gene sequence: CDR1 SGDLS, CDR2 YYNGEE. There are 15 residues in the CDR3.

V is TRBV7-6 and J is TRBJ2-2; 16 bases agree with TRBD2. This CDR3 contains 17 residues. J gave up 7 bases and V 5 bases, and 7 bases lay outside the gene matches. Germline lookup yields CDR1 SGHVS and CDR2 FNYEAQ. CDR3 coding DNA: TGTGCCAGCAGCCCCGAGGGACTAGCGGGAGGGAGCGGGGAGCTGTTTTTT. Translating it yields CASSPEGLAGGSGELFF. The variable domain in full, with the rest retrieved from reference TRBV7-6 and TRBJ2-2, is GAGVSQSPRYKVTKRGQDVALRCDPISGHVSLYWYRQALGQGPEFLTYFNYEAQQDKSGLPNDRFSAERPEGSISTLTIQRTEQRDSAMYRCASSPEGLAGGSGELFFGEGSRLTVL.

Details on this clone: Other DNA sequences in the same sample also yield this CDR3. Here the CDR3 DNA reads TGTGCCAGCAGCGCGACAGGGAGAAACACTGAAGCTTTCTTT. Its translation: CASSATGRNTEAFF. The V gene is TRBV9, the J gene TRBJ1-1; 7 bases align to TRBD1. CDR1 SGDLS and CDR2 YYNGEE come from the germline V gene. The ends lost 3 bases at V and 2 bases at J; junction bases unmatched: 4. This CDR3 has 14 amino acids.

The chain recombines TRBV5-1 with TRBJ1-1; TRBD1 matches 8 bases. Germline CDR1 and CDR2: SGHRS and YFSETQ. The CDR3 is 15 residues long. Trimming cost V 4 bases and J 1 base; bases outside gene matches: 6. This chain's CDR3 is CASSPDRGRNTEAFF. In DNA, the CDR3 is TGCGCCAGCAGCCCCGACAGGGGAAGGAACACTGAAGCTTTCTTT.

The chain has TRBV7-2 and TRBJ1-4; 7 bases match TRBD1. Looked up from germline, CDR1 is SGHTA and CDR2 is FQGNSA. The CDR3 is made up of 16 amino acids. Trimming at V came to 5 bases and at J to 7 bases, leaving 13 bases not matched to a gene. The CDR3 DNA is TGTGCCAGCAGCACCCCCAGGGGGGATTCGGGTGAAAAACTGTTTTTT. Its translation is CASSTPRGDSGEKLFF.

V is TRBV6-5 and J is TRBJ1-3, with 7 bases lining up with TRBD1. J gave up 2 bases and V 6 bases, and 4 bases lay outside the gene matches. The CDR3 runs to 14 residues. Germline V gene data show CDR1 as MNHEY and CDR2 as SVGAGI. CDR3 protein: CASRTGETGNTIYF. CDR3 DNA sequence: TGTGCCAGCAGAACAGGGGAAACTGGAAACACCATATATTTT.

V is TRBV15 and J is TRBJ2-7; TRBD2 aligns across 11 bases. The CDR3 sequence is 18 residues long. Germline assignment: CDR1 LNHNV and CDR2 YYDKDF (reference sequence). J was trimmed by 3 bases and V by 0 bases; bases with no gene match: 10. The CDR3 region has the DNA TGTGCCACCAGCAGAGATTCGGCTAGCGGGGGGTCTGTCTACGAGCAGTACTTC. This codes for CATSRDSASGGSVYEQYF.

The rearrangement links TRBV7-2 to TRBJ1-1; D is perhaps TRBD1 (5 bases). Trimming removed 1 base from V and 7 bases from J, with 10 bases in between. Germline lookup yields CDR1 SGHTA and CDR2 FQGNSA. CDR3 length: 13 amino acids. In DNA form, the CDR3 reads TGTGCCAGCAGCTTAGTTGGGGCAGTTGAAGCTTTCTTT. This codes for CASSLVGAVEAFF.

This clone was detected only once. V gene TRBV24-1 combines with J gene TRBJ2-2; D remains ambiguous. Looked up from germline, CDR1 is KGHDR and CDR2 is SFDVKD. V lost 0 bases to trimming and J lost 4 bases, with 11 bases between them. This CDR3 comprises 16 residues. CDR3 in DNA: TGTGCCACCAGTGATTTGCCAGTGGCAGGCACCGGGGAGCTGTTTTTT. Its translation is CATSDLPVAGTGELFF.

Here the CDR3 DNA reads TGCAGTGCCCCCGGGGCCTACGAGCAGTACTTC. This sequence encodes CSAPGAYEQYF. The chain joins TRBV20-1 to TRBJ2-7; tentatively, D is TRBD2 (5 bases). The CDR3 has 11 amino acids. Germline V lookup: CDR1 DFQATT, CDR2 SNEGSKA (reference sequence). Trimming took off 6 bases at V and 2 bases at J, with 8 bases between the two ends.

The V gene is TRBV7-2, the J gene TRBJ1-6, with 10 bases lining up with TRBD1. The germline V gene encodes CDR1 SGHTA and CDR2 FQGNSA. The CDR3 runs to 15 residues. V shed 5 bases, J shed 7 bases, and the junction held 5 bases outside the gene matches. The CDR3 region has the DNA TGTGCCAGCAGCCCCTTGGGACAGGGGAATTCACCCCTCCACTTT. It yields the protein CASSPLGQGNSPLHF.

This rearrangement joins TRBV6-5 to TRBJ1-1; D not certain. The CDR3 covers 14 residues. V shed 2 bases and J shed 1 base, with 8 bases lying between them. Germline CDR1 reads MNHEY; CDR2 reads SVGAGI. The DNA of the CDR3 is TGTGCCAGCAGTTACATGAGGTCGAACACTGAAGCTTTCTTT. Translated: CASSYMRSNTEAFF.

The genes are TRBV29-1 and TRBJ1-1; D uncertain. V was clipped by 4 bases and J by 0 bases, with 12 bases between them. The germline V gene has CDR1 SQVTM and CDR2 ANQGSEA. The CDR3 runs to 14 residues. The CDR3 loop is CSVVPGAMNTEAFF. CDR3 sequence (DNA): TGCAGCGTTGTACCGGGAGCGATGAACACTGAAGCTTTCTTT.

The V and J genes are TRBV9 and TRBJ1-6, with 8 bases lining up with TRBD1. The length of the CDR3 is 17 residues. V shed 1 base, J shed 8 bases, and the junction held 11 bases outside the gene matches. Germline-derived CDR1 and CDR2 are SGDLS and YYNGEE. The CDR3 nucleotides read TGTGCCAGCAGCGTAAGCCCCCGGAGACAGGGGTATTCACCCCTCCACTTT. This codes for CASSVSPRRQGYSPLHF.

V gene TRBV3-1 (or the pseudogene TRBV3-2) combines with J gene TRBJ2-3, with a tentative D call TRBD1 (5 bases). Looked up from germline, CDR1 is LGHDT and CDR2 is YNNKEL (reference sequence). V was cut by 6 bases and J by 6 bases, with 16 bases left in between. CDR3 length: 14 amino acids. CDR3 DNA sequence: TGTGCCAGCAGTCTGGGCATCAGGGTGGATACGCAGTATTTT. Translation gives CASSLGIRVDTQYF.

The chain couples TRBV24-1 to TRBJ1-5; unclear D gene. CDR1 is KGHDR and CDR2 is SFDVKD in the germline V gene. The CDR3 consists of 13 residues. Trimming removed 5 bases at V and 2 bases at J, with 6 bases between. The chain's CDR3 is CATSGSGNQPQHF. The DNA for the CDR3 is TGTGCCACCAGTGGTAGCGGCAATCAGCCCCAGCATTTT.

The chain employs TRBV19 and TRBJ1-4; 9 positions match TRBD1. The CDR3 extends over 15 amino acids. CDR1 LNHDA and CDR2 SQIVND come from the germline V gene (reference sequence). V trimming: 6 bases; J trimming: 8 bases; junction bases outside the gene matches: 10. CDR3 coding DNA: TGTGCCAGTAGGATCGACAGGGGGGATCGAGAAAAACTGTTTTTT. It codes for CASRIDRGDREKLFF.

This clone was found many times. The J gene is TRBJ1-2, the V gene TRBV4-3; D perhaps matches TRBD1 (6 bases). V was cut by 3 bases and J by 5 bases, with 13 bases left in between. The CDR3 totals 14 residues. Germline CDR1 is LGHNA and CDR2 is YSLEER. This CDR3 is CASSHLYQGYGYTF. The DNA for the CDR3 is TGCGCCAGCAGCCATCTCTACCAGGGGTATGGCTACACCTTC.

The V and J genes are TRBV18 and TRBJ1-6; D is perhaps TRBD1 (5 bases). Per the germline V gene, CDR1 is KGHSH and CDR2 is LQKENI. The CDR3 runs 16 residues. Trimming took off 0 bases at V and 7 bases at J, with 13 bases between the two ends. This chain's CDR3 is CASSPPGAGVNSPLHF. The CDR3 DNA reads as TGTGCCAGCTCACCACCCGGGGCGGGGGTAAATTCACCCCTCCACTTT.

This clone was recorded a few times. This chain uses TRBV7-9 with TRBJ1-5, with TRBD1 as a possible D gene (5 bases). The germline V gene encodes CDR1 SEHNR and CDR2 FQNEAQ (reference sequence). Trimming left V 4 bases short and J 7 bases short, with 11 bases between. The CDR3 extends over 13 amino acids. The CDR3 sequence is CASSSTGGQPQHF. For the CDR3, the DNA is TGTGCCAGCAGCTCCACGGGGGGGCAGCCCCAGCATTTT.

V and J are TRBV5-1 and TRBJ2-2, with D possibly TRBD1 on 5 matching bases. From germline, CDR1 is SGHRS and CDR2 YFSETQ. V shed 4 bases and J shed 6 bases, with 19 bases lying between them. The CDR3 totals 16 residues. The CDR3 is CASSTSGLGTAGELFF. CDR3 coding DNA: TGCGCCAGCAGCACTTCAGGGCTGGGTACAGCCGGGGAGCTGTTTTTT.

The genes are TRBV6-5 and TRBJ1-1, with D maybe TRBD1 (6 bases). The germline V gene encodes CDR1 MNHEY and CDR2 SVGAGI. V dropped 6 bases and J dropped 8 bases, with 13 bases sitting between them. CDR3 size: 12 residues. CDR3 DNA sequence: TGTGCCAGCAGAGTAAACAGGGCGGAAGCTTTCTTT. Translation gives CASRVNRAEAFF.

The gene calls are TRBV28 and TRBJ1-1; the D is unclear. CDR1 is MDHEN and CDR2 is SYDVKM in the germline V gene. V shed 1 base and J shed 10 bases, with 19 bases lying between them. The CDR3 loop spans 15 amino acids. Written as DNA, the CDR3 is TGTGCCAGCAGTTTATTTCAAGTTTATAAGAGTGGAGCTTTCTTT. It translates to CASSLFQVYKSGAFF.